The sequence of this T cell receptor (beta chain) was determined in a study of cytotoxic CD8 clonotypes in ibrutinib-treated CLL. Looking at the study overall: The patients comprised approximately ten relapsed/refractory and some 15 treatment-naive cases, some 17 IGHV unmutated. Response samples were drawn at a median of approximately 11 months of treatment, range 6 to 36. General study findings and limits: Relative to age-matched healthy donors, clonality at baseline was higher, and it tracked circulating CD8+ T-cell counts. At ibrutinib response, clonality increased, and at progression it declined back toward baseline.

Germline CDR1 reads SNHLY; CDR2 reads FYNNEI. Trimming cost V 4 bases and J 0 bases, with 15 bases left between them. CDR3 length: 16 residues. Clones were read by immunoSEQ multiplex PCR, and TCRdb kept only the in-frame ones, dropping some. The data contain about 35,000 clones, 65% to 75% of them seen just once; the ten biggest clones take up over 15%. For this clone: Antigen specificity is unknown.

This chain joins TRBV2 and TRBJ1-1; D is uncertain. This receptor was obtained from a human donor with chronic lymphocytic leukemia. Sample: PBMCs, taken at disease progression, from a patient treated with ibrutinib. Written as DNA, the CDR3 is TGTGCCAGCAGTGGGGAACTACAGAGAGTGAACACTGAAGCTTTCTTT. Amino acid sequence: CASSGELQRVNTEAFF.